Following are 30 T cell receptor beta chains from one sample sequenced in a study of T cell clusters in autoimmune cytopenias. TRB was amplified by touch-down multiplex PCR, primer pools A and B combined. TCRdb reanalyzed the multiplex PCR reads and collapses them to one entry per CDR3 protein, without DNA. The data show some 5,700 distinct CDR3 sequences, and the top ten clones hold 20% to 25%. Each sample's input was about 270 ng genomic DNA, some 38,000 genome equivalents. The sample was also reused in another study, on T cell repertoires in aging, cancer and after chemotherapy.

Source material: peripheral blood. The receptors here all came from a human donor in good health.

The chain recombines TRBV7-9 with TRBJ1-1. The CDR3 length is 12 residues. Germline CDR1 reads SEHNR; CDR2 reads FQNEAQ (reference sequence). The CDR3 is CASSLVAIEAFF.

This chain connects TRBV10-3 to TRBJ2-3; TCRdb indicates TRBD2, and absent DNA this call remains unverified. Per the germline V gene, CDR1 is ENHRY and CDR2 is SYGVKD. The CDR3 covers 15 residues. The chain's CDR3 is CAISWTSGGTDTQYF.

The chain is built from TRBV18 and TRBJ2-7; TCRdb outputs TRBD1, but without DNA this stays unchecked. This CDR3 has 17 amino acids. Germline assignment: CDR1 KGHSH and CDR2 LQKENI. This CDR3 is CASSPILKGTGVYEQYF.

V usage is TRBV19 and J usage is TRBJ1-1; TCRdb names TRBD1, which stays unverified in the absence of DNA. Germline-derived CDR1 and CDR2 are LNHDA and SQIVND (reference sequence). CDR3 length equals 16 residues. The CDR3 spells CASSPPGGGGNTEAFF.

Frequency places this clonotype as large (0.1 to 1%). The rearrangement links TRBV5-6 to TRBJ2-1; checking the TCRdb D call of TRBD1 is not possible without DNA. The germline CDR1 and CDR2 sequences are SGHDT and YYEEEE. The CDR3 totals 15 residues. This chain's CDR3 is CASSLGDRAYNEQFF.

The rearrangement joins TRBV7-6 to TRBJ2-3; the D call from TCRdb, TRBD1, cannot be confirmed without DNA. This CDR3 has 16 amino acids. Germline V gene data show CDR1 as SGHVS and CDR2 as FNYEAQ. CDR3 loop: CASSLTFQGARDTQYF.

CDR3 sequence reads: CASSQDLGRTLFF. V is TRBV14 and J is TRBJ1-4. CDR1 and CDR2 (germline): SGHDN, FVKESK. CDR3 length: 13 residues.

This CDR3 reads CASSFERQGDGYTF. The chain recombines TRBV5-6 with TRBJ1-2; checking the TCRdb D call of TRBD1 is not possible without DNA. The germline V gene has CDR1 SGHDT and CDR2 YYEEEE. The CDR3 is 14 amino acids.

This chain uses TRBV19 with TRBJ1-2; as DNA is missing, the TRBD1 call by TCRdb cannot be tested. This CDR3 is built from 13 residues. Germline V lookup: CDR1 LNHDA, CDR2 SQIVND (reference sequence). The chain's CDR3 is CASRGGGAGGYTF.

According to its frequency, this clonotype is medium-sized. V is TRBV6-1 and J is TRBJ2-2; without DNA, the TCRdb call of TRBD1 cannot be checked. This CDR3 is built from 14 residues. Germline V CDR1 and CDR2: MNHNS, SASEGT. The CDR3 sequence: CASTEGAKAGELFF.

V gene TRBV12-3 or TRBV12-4 combines with J gene TRBJ2-5; TCRdb reports TRBD2, a call that lacks DNA to check it against. This CDR3 spans 16 amino acids. The CDR3 protein is CASSLVGSGGEETQYF.

The V call is TRBV18, the J call TRBJ1-4; the D call of TRBD1 rests on TCRdb alone, since no DNA is present to check it. CDR3 length: 16 amino acids. Germline CDR1 reads KGHSH; CDR2 reads LQKENI. CDR3 sequence reads: CASSPVDRGFNEKLFF.

The rearrangement joins TRBV7-6 to TRBJ1-1. The CDR3 has 14 residues. Germline lookup yields CDR1 SGHVS and CDR2 FNYEAQ. The CDR3 here is CASSPTEGNTEAFF.

This clonotype is deemed medium-sized (0.01 to 0.1%) by its frequency. V gene TRBV12-3 or TRBV12-4 combines with J gene TRBJ2-1. The CDR3 extends over 12 amino acids. The CDR3: CASSFRNNEQFF.

This chain connects TRBV7-9 to TRBJ1-5. Per the germline V gene, CDR1 is SEHNR and CDR2 is FQNEAQ (reference sequence). CDR3 length equals 15 residues. The CDR3 loop is CASSPGLDSNQPQHF.

According to its frequency, this clonotype is medium-sized. This sequence joins TRBV19 and TRBJ2-1; TCRdb indicates TRBD2, and absent DNA this call remains unverified. The CDR3 consists of 14 residues. Per the germline V gene, CDR1 is LNHDA and CDR2 is SQIVND (reference sequence). CDR3 sequence: CASSPSGRGNEQFF.

This clonotype is medium-sized by frequency. The V gene is TRBV30, the J gene TRBJ1-4; the D call of TRBD1 rests on TCRdb alone, since no DNA is present to check it. The CDR3 length is 12 residues. Per germline, CDR1 GTSNPN and CDR2 SVGIG (reference sequence). CDR3: CAWGTENEKLFF.

This clonotype is deemed medium-sized by its frequency. The genes are TRBV27 and TRBJ2-6; the D call of TRBD1 rests on TCRdb alone, since no DNA is present to check it. Germline values: CDR1 MNHEY, CDR2 SMNVEV (reference sequence). This CDR3 region has 14 residues. CDR3 amino acids: CASSLHQGFSVLTF.

This clonotype registers medium-sized by frequency. CDR3: CASSIANPGELFF. The chain employs TRBV19 and TRBJ2-2. This CDR3 region has 13 residues. CDR1 is LNHDA and CDR2 is SQIVND in the germline V gene (reference sequence).

The chain uses TRBV7-6 and TRBJ2-6; TCRdb lists TRBD1, though no DNA is available to test this call. The CDR3 has 18 amino acids. Looked up from germline, CDR1 is SGHVS and CDR2 is FNYEAQ. The CDR3 region is CASSRGRDRESGANVLTF.

The chain carries TRBV29-1 and TRBJ2-7; the D call of TRBD2 rests on TCRdb alone, since no DNA is present to check it. Germline values: CDR1 SQVTM, CDR2 ANQGSEA. The length of the CDR3 is 16 residues. CDR3 sequence: CSVDLAGVGVDNEQYF.

This clonotype is medium-sized by frequency. The V gene is TRBV13, the J gene TRBJ2-2; TCRdb reports TRBD1, a call that lacks DNA to check it against. The germline V gene has CDR1 PRHDT and CDR2 FYEKMQ (reference sequence). This CDR3 has 17 amino acids. The CDR3 is CASSPRVRDSNTGELFF.

CDR3 region: CASSGGSSPSYEQYF. This chain uses TRBV5-4 with TRBJ2-7; TCRdb indicates TRBD1, and absent DNA this call remains unverified. CDR1 and CDR2 (germline): SGHNT, YYREEE (reference sequence). There are 15 residues in the CDR3.

This sequence joins TRBV5-6 and TRBJ2-7; the TCRdb D gene call, TRBD2, has no DNA to confirm it. The CDR3 sequence is 14 residues long. The V gene's germline CDR1 is SGHDT and CDR2 YYEEEE. Here the CDR3 reads CATAGRGTSYEQYF.

The gene calls are TRBV10-3 and TRBJ1-1; TCRdb's D gene call, TRBD1, goes unchecked for lack of DNA. This CDR3 region has 14 residues. The germline V gene encodes CDR1 ENHRY and CDR2 SYGVKD. CDR3 region: CAITREEMNTEAFF.

By frequency, this clonotype registers medium-sized. The gene calls are TRBV5-6 and TRBJ2-3; lacking DNA, the TRBD2 call made by TCRdb goes unchecked. CDR1 SGHDT and CDR2 YYEEEE come from the germline V gene. The CDR3 is 14 residues long. CDR3: CASSYSGSPDTQYF.

This clonotype is classed as medium-sized (0.01 to 0.1%) by frequency. The chain carries TRBV6-5 and TRBJ2-3; the TCRdb call, TRBD2, lacks DNA for checking. The CDR3 loop spans 18 amino acids. Germline assignment: CDR1 MNHEY and CDR2 SVGAGI. CDR3 in amino acids: CASRPPMGRRSSTDTQYF.

This chain uses TRBV6-6 with TRBJ2-7. This CDR3 spans 14 amino acids. The germline CDR1 and CDR2 sequences are MNHNY and SVGAGI (reference sequence). This CDR3 reads CASSYHGSYYEQYF.

Measured by frequency, this clonotype is medium-sized. The chain combines TRBV15 with TRBJ1-4; checking the TCRdb D call of TRBD1 is not possible without DNA. Germline V lookup: CDR1 LNHNV, CDR2 YYDKDF (reference sequence). The CDR3 has 16 residues. CDR3 loop: CATSRSRQGGNEKLFF.

This clonotype is labeled medium-sized based on frequency. The gene calls are TRBV11-1 and TRBJ2-3. The germline V gene encodes CDR1 SGHAT and CDR2 FQDESV (reference sequence). There are 12 residues in the CDR3. CDR3 protein: CASSPYSNTQYF.